What follows are 8 T cell receptor beta chains derived from one specimen sequenced in a study of Graves' ophthalmopathy and Graves' hyperthyroidism. As the template, RNA transcripts were used to amplify TCR beta CDR3 regions. The library came from an HTBI-primed first-round RT-PCR and a second-round multiplex PCR. TCRdb re-called the multiplex PCR reads with MiXCR, one entry per CDR3 protein. The sample lists just over 600,000 distinct CDR3 sequences; 22% were seen once. Sequencing was done on a sample of peripheral blood. The receptor source for this set is a woman between 18 and 30 years old with stable Graves' hyperthyroidism. Some clones in this sample may be carry-over from other donors' samples.

In the case of this clonotype: This could be a read error, since a much larger clone is one nucleotide away. The V gene is TRBV13, the J gene TRBJ1-2; D not certain. V was cut by 5 bases and J by 4 bases, with 8 bases left in between. The CDR3 has 12 residues. CDR1 PRHDT and CDR2 FYEKMQ come from the germline V gene (reference sequence). CDR3 nucleotides: TGTGCCAGCAGCCAGCGGATCTATGGCTACACCTTC. It specifies CASSQRIYGYTF.

In its sample, this clonotype was seen many times. V usage is TRBV29-1 and J usage is TRBJ1-2; 9 positions agree with TRBD1. CDR3 length equals 14 residues. The germline V gene encodes CDR1 SQVTM and CDR2 ANQGSEA. V was pared by 3 bases and J by 3 bases, with 5 bases of the junction left unmatched. The CDR3 reads CSVDPTGGDYGYTF. CDR3 bases: TGCAGCGTTGATCCGACAGGGGGGGACTATGGCTACACCTTC.

CDR3: CASGPPLGGGPLSNQPQHF. The CDR3 coding sequence is TGTGCCAGCGGCCCCCCGCTTGGGGGGGGACCACTTAGCAATCAGCCCCAGCATTTT. The chain uses TRBV6-2 or TRBV6-3 and TRBJ1-5, with a tentative D call TRBD1 (5 bases). CDR3 length: 19 amino acids. Trimming shortened V by 8 bases and J by 0 bases, and 26 bases separated the two germline ends. Germline CDR1 MNHEY, CDR2 SVGEGT.

With respect to this clonotype: The conserved phenylalanine or tryptophan is not found at the CDR3 terminus, so this likely reflects a read error. The chain uses TRBV7-3 and TRBJ1-1, with D unresolved. The CDR3 has 13 amino acids. Germline CDR1 SGHTA, CDR2 FQGTGA. V shed 5 bases and J shed 3 bases, with 10 bases lying between them. The CDR3 sequence: CASSPRPDTEAFS. CDR3 nucleotides: TGTGCCAGCAGCCCGAGGCCCGACACTGAAGCTTTCTCT.

The CDR3 loop is CASSLGLGENTGELFF. For the CDR3, the DNA is TGTGCCAGCAGCTTAGGACTGGGCGAGAACACCGGGGAGCTGTTTTTT. The V and J genes are TRBV7-3 and TRBJ2-2; the D gene is possibly TRBD2 (5 bases). The germline gives CDR1 SGHTA, CDR2 FQGTGA. The CDR3 totals 16 residues. Trimming shortened V by 2 bases and J by 1 base, and 11 bases separated the two germline ends.

This clonotype has ten or more counts. V and J are TRBV2 and TRBJ1-1; D ambiguous. Germline CDR1 SNHLY, CDR2 FYNNEI. There are 13 residues in the CDR3. Trimming removed 3 bases at V and 4 bases at J, with 9 bases between. The DNA of the CDR3 is TGTGCCAGCAGTGAGGATATAGGCACTGAAGCTTTCTTT. It is translated as CASSEDIGTEAFF.

In regard to this clonotype: Germline and junction disagree at one end, which may indicate a read error. The chain couples TRBV12-3 or TRBV12-4 to TRBJ1-1; no clear D gene. The CDR3 has 13 residues. The CDR3 protein is CASSLGVWAEACF. For the CDR3, the DNA is TGTGCCAGCAGTTTAGGGGTTTGGGCTGAAGCTTGCTTT.

This clonotype was observed many times. This chain links TRBV29-1 with TRBJ2-7, with TRBD2 identical over 8 bases. This CDR3 has 14 amino acids. In germline, CDR1 is SQVTM, CDR2 ANQGSEA. Trimming at V came to 5 bases and at J to 0 bases, leaving 6 bases not matched to a gene. CDR3 sequence reads: CSVLTSASSYEQYF. CDR3 DNA sequence: TGCAGCGTTCTGACTAGCGCGAGCTCCTACGAGCAGTACTTC.